This TCR beta chain comes out of a study of T cells in Graves' hyperthyroidism and ophthalmopathy. Study-level results: In simple terms, a model built on 13 V-J features told ophthalmopathy apart from stable hyperthyroidism. Blood also contained most expanded thyroid clonotypes above 0.001.

Template material for amplifying TCR beta CDR3 regions consisted of RNA transcripts. A first-round RT-PCR of the TCR CDR3 used the HTBI primer set. TCRdb re-analysed the multiplex PCR reads in MiXCR, keeping a single row per CDR3 protein. The sample holds about 200,000 distinct CDR3 sequences; about 17% are singletons and the top ten take about two fifths. When ophthalmopathy did not progress within 18 months, Graves' hyperthyroidism was considered stable. The CDR3 contains 16 residues. CDR1 is LNHDA and CDR2 is SQIVND in the germline V gene (reference sequence). V dropped 6 bases and J dropped 2 bases, with 19 bases sitting between them. This clonotype appeared once. Its matching antigen is unknown.

This sequence joins TRBV19 and TRBJ2-5, with no clear D. The sample was blood. The sequence came from a man aged 40-49 years with Graves' hyperthyroidism. CDR3 residues: CASSLGPQSLQETQYF. In DNA form, the CDR3 reads TGTGCCAGTAGCCTTGGGCCCCAGTCACTGCAAGAGACCCAGTACTTC.